The 32 T cell receptor beta chains below were found in one sample sequenced in a study of long-term antiretroviral therapy in people with HIV. Investigators performed immunoSEQ version v3.0 at survey level. Measured with immunoSEQ multiplex PCR; TCRdb has only the in-frame clones, and not every one. This repertoire shows about 48,000 clones, 80% to 90% found once; its top ten account for 2.5% to 3.5%. Sequenced material: unsorted PBMCs, taken 0.8 years after starting antiretroviral therapy. The receptors derive from a woman between 18 and 29 years old with HIV.

Concerning this clone: The same CDR3 is also encoded by other DNA sequences in this sample. The CDR3: CASSSPGQSYEQYF. The CDR3 bases are TGTGCCAGCAGCTCTCCAGGACAGTCCTACGAGCAGTACTTC. The chain recombines TRBV7-9 with TRBJ2-7, with D perhaps matching TRBD1 (6 bases). This CDR3 is 14 amino acids long. Germline V lookup: CDR1 SEHNR, CDR2 FQNEAQ (reference sequence). V lost 4 bases and J 1 base, leaving 11 bases between the germline ends. Full variable domain (rest looked up from reference TRBV7-9 and TRBJ2-7): DTGVSQNPRHKITKRGQNVTFRCDPISEHNRLYWYRQTLGQGPEFLTYFQNEAQLEKSRLLSDRFSAERPKGSFSTLEIQRTEQGDSAMYLCASSSPGQSYEQYFGPGTRLTVT.

This clone was seen just once. J is TRBJ2-7 and V is TRBV6-5; D is perhaps TRBD1 or TRBD2 (5 bases each). This CDR3 is 15 amino acids long. V lost 0 bases to trimming and J lost 0 bases, with 9 bases between them. Per the germline V gene, CDR1 is MNHEY and CDR2 is SVGAGI. The chain's CDR3 is CASSYSAGSSYEQYF. The CDR3, as DNA: TGTGCCAGCAGTTACTCTGCAGGGAGCTCCTACGAGCAGTACTTC.

This clone was recorded once. V and J are TRBV19 and TRBJ2-5; 7 bases line up with TRBD1. J was trimmed by 5 bases and V by 5 bases; bases with no gene match: 8. CDR1 LNHDA and CDR2 SQIVND come from the germline V gene (reference sequence). The CDR3 is 14 amino acids. For the CDR3, the DNA is TGTGCCAGTAGTCCGACGACAGGGAGCGAGACCCAGTACTTC. This sequence encodes CASSPTTGSETQYF.

Only one count was recorded for this clone. The sample carries other DNA sequences with the same CDR3. This chain's CDR3 is CASSVATGRTGELFF. The CDR3, as DNA: TGTGCCAGCAGCGTAGCAACAGGTCGGACCGGGGAGCTGTTTTTT. The chain uses TRBV9 and TRBJ2-2; perhaps TRBD1 as D (5 bases). The V end lost 0 bases, the J end lost 5 bases, and 11 bases lay between the germline ends. Germline CDR1 reads SGDLS; CDR2 reads YYNGEE. This CDR3 spans 15 amino acids.

The genes are TRBV28 and TRBJ2-7; D is unclear. The CDR3 sequence is 12 residues long. The V end lost 2 bases, the J end lost 4 bases, and 6 bases lay between the germline ends. Looked up from germline, CDR1 is MDHEN and CDR2 is SYDVKM. CDR3: CASSLTGYEQYF. CDR3 nucleotides: TGTGCCAGCAGTTTAACGGGTTACGAGCAGTACTTC.

This clone was counted once. The chain combines TRBV4-1 with TRBJ1-2; D unresolved. Germline V gives CDR1 MGHRA, CDR2 YSYEKL. Trimming took off 0 bases at V and 8 bases at J, with 22 bases between the two ends. The CDR3 runs to 17 residues. Here the CDR3 reads CASSQEAVIIPGWGYTF. CDR3 bases: TGCGCCAGCAGCCAAGAAGCCGTAATAATCCCCGGTTGGGGCTACACCTTC.

This chain uses TRBV18 with TRBJ1-1; D call uncertain. The germline V gene encodes CDR1 KGHSH and CDR2 LQKENI. This CDR3 spans 14 amino acids. Trimming pared 2 bases from V and 1 base from J, leaving 8 bases between. The CDR3 is CASSPLDGNTEAFF. The CDR3 DNA is TGTGCCAGCTCACCATTGGACGGGAACACTGAAGCTTTCTTT. The full variable domain, in which reference TRBV18 and TRBJ1-1 provide the parts outside the CDR3, is NAGVMQNPRHLVRRRGQEARLRCSPMKGHSHVYWYRQLPEEGLKFMVYLQKENIIDESGMPKERFSAEFPKEGPSILRIQQVVRGDSAAYFCASSPLDGNTEAFFGQGTRLTVV.

The V and J genes are TRBV6-5 and TRBJ1-1; a possible D gene is TRBD1 (6 bases). Looked up from germline, CDR1 is MNHEY and CDR2 is SVGAGI. The CDR3 is made up of 14 amino acids. V gave up 6 bases and J gave up 0 bases, with 11 bases separating them. DNA for the CDR3: TGTGCCAGCAGCACCAGGGGTATGAACACTGAAGCTTTCTTT. It specifies CASSTRGMNTEAFF.

This sequence joins TRBV13 and TRBJ2-1; 9 bases are shared with TRBD1. The CDR3 loop spans 17 amino acids. Germline CDR1 reads PRHDT; CDR2 reads FYEKMQ (reference sequence). V dropped 6 bases and J dropped 9; count of bases not matched to a gene: 18. As DNA, the CDR3 is TGTGCCAGCAGTCGAGTCACCGGGACAGGGAGGTTACGTGAGCAGTTCTTC. This sequence encodes CASSRVTGTGRLREQFF.

This clone was recorded a few times. This sequence joins TRBV27 and TRBJ2-7; D is uncertain. Germline values: CDR1 MNHEY, CDR2 SMNVEV (reference sequence). The CDR3 has 11 residues. Trimming pared 4 bases from V and 6 bases from J, leaving 7 bases between. The CDR3 DNA sequence: TGTGCCAGCAGTTGGGGTTCCGAGCAGTACTTC. Protein: CASSWGSEQYF.

The J gene is TRBJ2-2, the V gene TRBV6-5; D remains unclear. Deletions cut 5 bases from V and 7 bases from J, with 8 bases between. The CDR3 spans 12 residues. The germline V gene has CDR1 MNHEY and CDR2 SVGAGI. The CDR3 coding sequence is TGTGCCAGCAGTCTTGGGGTCGGGGAGCTGTTTTTT. This encodes CASSLGVGELFF.

This chain connects TRBV6-6 to TRBJ1-1; 8 bases fit TRBD1. The CDR3 has 14 amino acids. The ends lost 7 bases at V and 4 bases at J; junction bases unmatched: 8. From germline, CDR1 is MNHNY and CDR2 SVGAGI (reference sequence). Here the CDR3 reads CASKGQGLITEAFF. Here the CDR3 DNA reads TGTGCCAGCAAAGGACAGGGATTGATCACTGAAGCTTTCTTT.

J is TRBJ2-7 and V is TRBV27; TRBD2 might be the D (6 bases). Germline CDR1 is MNHEY and CDR2 is SMNVEV (reference sequence). The V gene lost 4 bases and the J gene lost 2 bases, with 12 bases spanning the gap. The CDR3 consists of 14 residues. In DNA, the CDR3 is TGTGCCAGCAGTTCTAGCGTAGGACCCTACGAGCAGTACTTC. The encoded protein is CASSSSVGPYEQYF.

The CDR3 sequence: CASSSSGRWSTGELFF. The CDR3 DNA reads as TGTGCCAGCAGCTCTAGCGGGAGATGGAGCACCGGGGAGCTGTTTTTT. The rearrangement joins TRBV9 to TRBJ2-2, with TRBD2 identical over 10 bases. The CDR3 runs to 16 residues. The trim removed 4 bases at V and 4 bases at J, leaving 7 bases unmatched. CDR1 and CDR2 (germline): SGDLS, YYNGEE.

This chain connects TRBV9 to TRBJ2-6, with 8 bases that match TRBD2. V trimming: 2 bases; J trimming: 0 bases; junction bases outside the gene matches: 7. The CDR3 spans 18 residues. Germline V gives CDR1 SGDLS, CDR2 YYNGEE. As DNA, the CDR3 is TGTGCCAGCAGCGTTACAGCAGCGGGAGCCTCTGGGGCCAACGTCCTGACTTTC. As protein: CASSVTAAGASGANVLTF.

The chain couples TRBV19 to TRBJ2-5; TRBD2 is a possible D gene (6 bases). Germline CDR1 LNHDA, CDR2 SQIVND (reference sequence). The CDR3 sequence is 14 residues long. V was trimmed by 2 bases and J by 3 bases, leaving 10 bases between them. The CDR3 DNA follows: TGTGCCAGTAGTATATCGGGAGTTAAAGAGACCCAGTACTTC. Its protein is CASSISGVKETQYF.

The chain joins TRBV28 to TRBJ2-6; D is unresolved. Trimming removed 6 bases at V and 0 bases at J, with 9 bases between. The CDR3 totals 15 residues. CDR1 and CDR2 from the germline V gene are MDHEN and SYDVKM. CDR3 nucleotides: TGTGCCAGCAGGGAACTCGTCTCTGGGGCCAACGTCCTGACTTTC. Translation: CASRELVSGANVLTF.

The count of this clone is one. V usage is TRBV25-1 and J usage is TRBJ2-3; the match to TRBD2 covers 7 bases. The J segment lost 5 bases and the V segment lost 1 base, leaving 9 bases of the junction unmatched. Germline CDR1 and CDR2: MGHDK and SYGVNS. The CDR3 runs 16 residues. The DNA of the CDR3 is TGTGCCAGCAGTGAATTCCTGGGAGGGATAGGAGATACGCAGTATTTT. This encodes CASSEFLGGIGDTQYF.

This rearrangement joins TRBV5-6 to TRBJ2-7; TRBD1 aligns across 7 bases. The trim removed 1 base at V and 0 bases at J, leaving 4 bases unmatched. This CDR3 is built from 15 residues. CDR1 is SGHDT, CDR2 YYEEEE, per germline. The CDR3 protein is CASSLNRGDSYEQYF. The CDR3 DNA reads as TGTGCCAGCAGCTTGAACAGGGGCGACTCCTACGAGCAGTACTTC. The full variable domain, completed using reference TRBV5-6 and TRBJ2-7, is DAGVTQSPTHLIKTRGQQVTLRCSPKSGHDTVSWYQQALGQGPQFIFQYYEEEERQRGNFPDRFSGHQFPNYSSELNVNALLLGDSALYLCASSLNRGDSYEQYFGPGTRLTVT.

The table lists this clone with a few counts. The chain recombines TRBV4-3 with TRBJ2-7, with D unresolved. V dropped 3 bases and J dropped 1 base, with 10 bases sitting between them. From germline, CDR1 is LGHNA and CDR2 YSLEER. The CDR3 contains 14 residues. As DNA, the CDR3 is TGCGCCAGCAGCCAGGGTGACCTTTCCTACGAGCAGTACTTC. Its protein product is CASSQGDLSYEQYF.

V and J are TRBV29-1 and TRBJ2-7; D is unresolved. V shed 5 bases and J shed 0 bases, with 11 bases lying between them. The CDR3 is 13 residues long. CDR1 and CDR2 (germline): SQVTM, ANQGSEA. CDR3 coding DNA: TGCAGCGTTTCGGACGATATCTCCTACGAGCAGTACTTC. This translates into CSVSDDISYEQYF.

This clone was recorded only once. This sequence joins TRBV27 and TRBJ2-3; D might be TRBD1 or TRBD2, each matching 6 bases. V lost 9 bases and J lost 8, with 15 bases in between. Germline V CDR1 and CDR2: MNHEY, SMNVEV (reference sequence). This CDR3 is built from 12 residues. CDR3 residues: CASSFRGGTQYF. CDR3 in DNA: TGTGCCAGTTCCTTCAGGGGAGGTACGCAGTATTTT.

This clone has just one count. The gene calls are TRBV7-2 and TRBJ2-7; D is perhaps TRBD1 (7 bases). Germline-derived CDR1 and CDR2 are SGHTA and FQGNSA. Trimming took off 5 bases at V and 3 bases at J, with 11 bases between the two ends. The CDR3 contains 13 residues. CDR3: CASSRQGGYEQYF. The CDR3 DNA reads as TGTGCCAGCAGCCGACAGGGAGGCTACGAGCAGTACTTC.

The chain is built from TRBV28 and TRBJ2-1; perhaps TRBD1 as D (5 bases). Trimming removed 5 bases at V and 0 bases at J, with 14 bases between. CDR3 size: 16 residues. Looked up from germline, CDR1 is MDHEN and CDR2 is SYDVKM. CDR3: CASSPVLTVSYNEQFF. CDR3 nucleotide sequence: TGTGCCAGCAGTCCCGTTCTGACAGTCTCCTACAATGAGCAGTTCTTC.

This chain joins TRBV6-5 and TRBJ2-7; TRBD1 aligns across 9 bases. The CDR3 loop spans 14 amino acids. V shed 3 bases and J 4 bases; nucleotides not matched to a gene: 4. The germline CDR1 and CDR2 sequences are MNHEY and SVGAGI. This CDR3 reads CASSYGQGRYEQYF. DNA for the CDR3: TGTGCCAGCAGTTATGGACAGGGGAGATACGAGCAGTACTTC.

The genes are TRBV6-5 and TRBJ2-7; no clear D gene. The germline V gene has CDR1 MNHEY and CDR2 SVGAGI. There are 13 residues in the CDR3. The ends were cut back, 4 bases at V and 4 bases at J, with 11 bases in the middle. The CDR3 coding sequence is TGTGCCAGCAGTTCCGCCTTGGGTTACGAGCAGTACTTC. This gives the protein CASSSALGYEQYF.

A few counts support this clone. The chain couples TRBV21-1 to TRBJ2-7. TRBV21-1 is an annotated pseudogene. The CDR3 runs to 18 residues. CDR3 residues: CASSKALTGDLRPYEQYF. The CDR3 nucleotides read TGTGCCAGCAGCAAAGCCCTGACCGGGGACCTCCGGCCCTACGAGCAGTACTTC.

V usage is TRBV28 and J usage is TRBJ2-1; D possibly matches TRBD1 or TRBD2 (6 bases each). The V and J ends lost 3 bases and 9 bases respectively, with 15 bases between them. Per germline, CDR1 MDHEN and CDR2 SYDVKM. CDR3 length: 14 residues. CDR3 DNA sequence: TGTGCCAGCAGTTTGGGGGGCGGCCTACTTGAGCAGTTCTTC. Translated: CASSLGGGLLEQFF.

V gene TRBV11-3 combines with J gene TRBJ2-1; TRBD2 might be the D (6 bases). V lost 4 bases and J lost 0, with 19 bases in between. The CDR3 is 18 amino acids. Looked up from germline, CDR1 is SGHNT and CDR2 is YENEEA. This CDR3 reads CASSSRSGGASSYNEQFF. The CDR3, as DNA: TGTGCCAGCAGCTCCCGGTCAGGCGGGGCCAGCTCCTACAATGAGCAGTTCTTC.

This sequence joins TRBV19 and TRBJ2-2; 7 nucleotides line up with TRBD1. CDR3 length: 14 residues. V lost 7 bases, J lost 6 bases, and 8 bases stayed unmatched. Germline V CDR1 and CDR2: LNHDA, SQIVND (reference sequence). The CDR3: CASKTGFGPGELFF. The CDR3, as DNA: TGTGCCAGTAAGACAGGGTTCGGGCCCGGGGAGCTGTTTTTT.

This chain uses TRBV28 with TRBJ2-7; D tentatively fits TRBD1 or TRBD2 (5 bases each). The CDR3 is 14 amino acids. From germline, CDR1 is MDHEN and CDR2 SYDVKM. Trimming took 6 bases from V and 3 from J, leaving 15 bases between them. This CDR3 reads CASRPGTENYEQYF. The CDR3 nucleotides read TGTGCCAGCAGGCCCGGGACGGAAAACTACGAGCAGTACTTC.

The chain recombines TRBV6-6 with TRBJ2-7, with unresolved D. CDR1 MNHNY and CDR2 SVGAGI come from the germline V gene (reference sequence). The CDR3 extends over 13 amino acids. Deletions cut 2 bases from V and 5 bases from J, with 10 bases between. The CDR3 protein is CASSYGMSNEQYF. DNA of the CDR3: TGTGCCAGCAGTTACGGAATGAGCAACGAGCAGTACTTC.